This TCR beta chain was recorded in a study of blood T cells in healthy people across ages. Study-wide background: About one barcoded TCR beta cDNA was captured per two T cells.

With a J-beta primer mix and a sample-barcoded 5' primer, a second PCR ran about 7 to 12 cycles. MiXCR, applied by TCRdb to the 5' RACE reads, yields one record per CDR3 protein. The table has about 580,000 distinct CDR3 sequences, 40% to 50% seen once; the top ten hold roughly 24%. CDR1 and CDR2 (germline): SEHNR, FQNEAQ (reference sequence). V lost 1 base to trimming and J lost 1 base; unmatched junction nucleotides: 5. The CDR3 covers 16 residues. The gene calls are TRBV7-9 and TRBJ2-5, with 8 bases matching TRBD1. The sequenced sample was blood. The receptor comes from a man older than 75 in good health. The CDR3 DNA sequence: TGTGCCAGCAGCTTAGGGACAGGGAACTCCCAAGAGACCCAGTACTTC. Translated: CASSLGTGNSQETQYF.